This section outlines one T cell receptor beta chain sequence together with its context. Antigen unknown. The data were obtained in a study of T cells after yellow fever vaccination. Turning to the study itself: Fractions containing few cells were prepared with SMART-Seq v4 Ultra Low Input.

V dropped 0 bases and J dropped 0 bases, with 10 bases sitting between them. The germline gives CDR1 SGHRS, CDR2 YFSETQ. The CDR3 totals 16 residues. TCRdb used MiXCR to reprocess the 5' RACE reads, holding one entry per CDR3 protein. The table shows roughly 320,000 distinct CDR3 sequences, with about 11% occurring only once. General study points: From the bulk population, abundant clonotypes could contaminate and appear within FACS-sorted repertoires.

This clonotype was obtained from a young man who received the YFV17D yellow fever vaccine. The chain carries TRBV5-1 and TRBJ2-1; unclear D gene. Specimen: CD4+ T cells sorted from PBMCs, collected 45 days after the yellow fever booster vaccination. The CDR3 reads CASSLEARSSYNEQFF. Here the CDR3 DNA reads TGCGCCAGCAGCTTGGAGGCTAGGTCCTCCTACAATGAGCAGTTCTTC.